This T cell receptor (beta chain) was captured in a study of graft-versus-host responses after intestinal transplantation. Study in general: Each transplant was multivisceral, liver-intestinal, or isolated intestinal. Anti-thymocyte globulin induction, then tacrolimus and steroids for about three years, went to all recipients. The study, taken as a whole, reports: GvH clones turned up in recipient marrow; some had shown up first in ileum or blood. Levels of circulating GvH clones at their peak were associated with early post-transplant HvG declines.

As to this clone: Its target is not known.

V was clipped by 1 base and J by 9 bases, with 19 bases between them. This CDR3 spans 16 amino acids. Germline values: CDR1 SGHAT, CDR2 FQNNGV. TCRdb's table, derived via immunoSEQ multiplex PCR, lists solely in-frame clones and lacks some. The sample lists fewer than 120,000 clones, around 93% seen once, with approximately 0.49% in the top ten. V gene TRBV11-2 combines with J gene TRBJ1-5; D is unresolved. This specimen consisted of unstimulated CD8+ T cells sorted from spleen or lymph node cells, obtained before intestinal transplant. This receptor was obtained from a human donor who received an intestinal transplant. The CDR3 region has the DNA TGTGCCAGCAGCTTAGGACAAGGTGCGATGTCGGGGCCCCAGCATTTT. This sequence encodes CASSLGQGAMSGPQHF.